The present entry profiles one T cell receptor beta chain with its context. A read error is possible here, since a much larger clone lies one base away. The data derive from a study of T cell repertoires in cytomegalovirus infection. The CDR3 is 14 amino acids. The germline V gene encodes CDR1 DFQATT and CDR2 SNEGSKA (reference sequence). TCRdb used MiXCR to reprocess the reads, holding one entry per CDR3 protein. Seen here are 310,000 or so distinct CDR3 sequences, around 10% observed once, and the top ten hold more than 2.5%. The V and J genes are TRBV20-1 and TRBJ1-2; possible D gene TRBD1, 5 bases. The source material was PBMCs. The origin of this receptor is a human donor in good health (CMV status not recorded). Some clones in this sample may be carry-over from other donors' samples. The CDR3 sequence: CRAIADLGATGYTF. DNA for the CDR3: TGCAGAGCTATAGCGGACCTAGGGGCTACCGGCTACACCTTC.